This TCR beta chain emerged from a study of shared clonotypes between healthy human individuals. Notes on the study in general: Among the subsets, naive ones generally showed larger estimated richness than memory ones. With few donors, the genetic and exposure-history diversity represented was limited.

Germline V gene data show CDR1 as SNHLY and CDR2 as FYNNEI. The CDR3 spans 15 residues. After removal of 5 bases from V and 4 bases from J, the junction contained 5 bases not matched to a gene. TCRdb's table, derived via immunoSEQ multiplex PCR, lists solely in-frame clones and lacks some. The sample lists roughly 2.5 million clones; over 85% were seen once. As for this clone: What it binds is not known.

The receptor was isolated from a man between 18 and 29 years old in good health. The chain recombines TRBV2 with TRBJ1-6, with 7 bases fitting TRBD1. Sequencing input: naive CD4+ T cells sorted from blood. Specified subset: CD45RA+ positively selected. The CDR3 nucleotides are TGTGCCAGCAGTCCACAGGGGAGTTATAATTCACCCCTCCACTTT. This gives the protein CASSPQGSYNSPLHF. Drawing the rest from reference TRBV2 and TRBJ1-6, the complete variable domain is EPEVTQTPSHQVTQMGQEVILRCVPISNHLYFYWYRQILGQKVEFLVSFYNNEISEKSEIFDDQFSVERPDGSNFTLKIRSTKLEDSAMYFCASSPQGSYNSPLHFGNGTRLTVT.